These 12 T cell receptor beta chains originate from one sample sequenced in a study of T cell responses to AZD1222 COVID-19 vaccine (dated by TCRdb to the early 2020s). The library was generated by the immunoSEQ multiplex PCR assay. Imported from immuneACCESS, the table was reduced by TCRdb to in-frame sequences with V and J called. These copies leave out some clones; in studies compared against another copy, an unresolved V gene accounts for under half, and the cause of the remainder is not known. The sample table contains some 150,000 clones; only one count was recorded for around 91% of them. The top ten hold 5% of the sample. The time point label here, explained by the study, means: baseline before first vaccination. The sequencing here drew on peripheral blood, taken on day 0 of AZD1222 vaccination. These receptors were taken from an adult in good health.

The V gene is TRBV6-6, the J gene TRBJ2-1; TRBD1 matches at 7 bases. After removal of 2 bases from V and 2 bases from J, the junction contained 3 bases not matched to a gene. Germline CDR1 reads MNHNY; CDR2 reads SVGAGI (reference sequence). The CDR3 has 15 residues. The CDR3 region is CASSYAGTAYNEQFF. In nucleotides, the CDR3 is TGTGCCAGCAGTTACGCAGGGACAGCCTACAATGAGCAGTTCTTC.

The chain couples TRBV7-9 to TRBJ1-3, with D hard to call. Germline loops: CDR1 SEHNR, CDR2 FQNEAQ (reference sequence). The V end lost 6 bases, the J end lost 0 bases, and 9 bases lay between the germline ends. The CDR3 has 14 amino acids. Written as DNA, the CDR3 is TGTGCCAGCAGTCCGACGGTCTCTGGAAACACCATATATTTT. Amino acids: CASSPTVSGNTIYF. Combining the CDR3 with reference TRBV7-9 and TRBJ1-3 gives the whole variable domain DTGVSQNPRHKITKRGQNVTFRCDPISEHNRLYWYRQTLGQGPEFLTYFQNEAQLEKSRLLSDRFSAERPKGSFSTLEIQRTEQGDSAMYLCASSPTVSGNTIYFGEGSWLTVV.

The chain couples TRBV7-3 to TRBJ2-1; 9 bases fit TRBD2. CDR3 size: 15 residues. The V and J ends lost 2 bases and 6 bases, in that order; junction bases with no gene match: 5. CDR1 is SGHTA, CDR2 FQGTGA, per germline. The CDR3, as DNA: TGTGCCAGCAGCTTAGCTAGCGGGACGGGCAATGAGCAGTTCTTC. It yields the protein CASSLASGTGNEQFF.

This sequence joins TRBV4-1 and TRBJ2-5, with 10 bases matching TRBD2. Per the germline V gene, CDR1 is MGHRA and CDR2 is YSYEKL. The CDR3 sequence is 17 residues long. The V gene end was trimmed by 0 bases and the J gene end by 5 bases; junction bases not matched to a gene: 9. CDR3 DNA: TGCGCCAGCAGCCAAGATCCGGCTAGCGGGAGTGGGGAGACCCAGTACTTC. It specifies CASSQDPASGSGETQYF.

The rearrangement links TRBV5-1 to TRBJ2-1; perhaps TRBD1 as D (6 bases). Germline values: CDR1 SGHRS, CDR2 YFSETQ. Trimming took 4 bases from V and 6 from J, leaving 17 bases between them. There are 15 residues in the CDR3. Here the CDR3 reads CASSQRTVLINEQFF. Here the CDR3 DNA reads TGCGCCAGCAGCCAAAGGACAGTTTTGATCAATGAGCAGTTCTTC.

V usage is TRBV28 and J usage is TRBJ1-3, with D unclear. The CDR3 totals 12 residues. Trimming took 5 bases from V and 5 from J, leaving 7 bases between them. Germline lookup yields CDR1 MDHEN and CDR2 SYDVKM. The CDR3 nucleotides are TGTGCCAGCAGTCCTAAAAGAAACACCATATATTTT. Protein sequence: CASSPKRNTIYF. Using reference TRBV28 and TRBJ1-3 for the parts outside the CDR3, the full variable domain is DVKVTQSSRYLVKRTGEKVFLECVQDMDHENMFWYRQDPGLGLRLIYFSYDVKMKEKGDIPEGYSVSREKKERFSLILESASTNQTSMYLCASSPKRNTIYFGEGSWLTVV.

The gene calls are TRBV4-1 and TRBJ2-5; D is ambiguous. Germline V gene lookup returns CDR1 MGHRA and CDR2 YSYEKL. This CDR3 has 13 residues. Trimming cost V 1 base and J 7 bases, with 10 bases left between them. DNA of the CDR3: TGCGCCAGCAGCCAAGCCCGGGTAGGGACCCAGTACTTC. Protein product: CASSQARVGTQYF.

This chain links TRBV11-2 with TRBJ2-1; D gene ambiguous. Trimming cost V 5 bases and J 6 bases, with 11 bases left between them. Germline V gives CDR1 SGHAT, CDR2 FQNNGV. CDR3 length equals 13 residues. The CDR3 sequence is CASSPNRVNEQFF. As DNA, the CDR3 is TGTGCCAGCAGCCCAAATCGGGTCAATGAGCAGTTCTTC.

The chain recombines TRBV27 with TRBJ2-7; 8 bases map to TRBD2. V was clipped by 2 bases and J by 2 bases; unmatched bases: 2. Per germline, CDR1 MNHEY and CDR2 SMNVEV (reference sequence). This CDR3 is built from 14 residues. DNA of the CDR3: TGTGCCAGCAGTTTAGCGGGGGGAGCCTACGAGCAGTACTTC. Its protein is CASSLAGGAYEQYF.

The V call is TRBV15, the J call TRBJ2-1; D might be TRBD2 (7 bases). The CDR3 has 18 residues. Germline V lookup: CDR1 LNHNV, CDR2 YYDKDF (reference sequence). V was trimmed by 1 base and J by 2 bases, leaving 18 bases between them. The CDR3 here is CATSRARGGGSTYNEQFF. Written as DNA, the CDR3 is TGTGCCACCAGCAGAGCGAGGGGGGGAGGCTCCACCTACAATGAGCAGTTCTTC. Together with reference TRBV15 and TRBJ2-1, the CDR3 gives the full variable domain: DAMVIQNPRYQVTQFGKPVTLSCSQTLNHNVMYWYQQKSSQAPKLLFHYYDKDFNNEADTPDNFQSRRPNTSFCFLDIRSPGLGDTAMYLCATSRARGGGSTYNEQFFGPGTRLTVL.

This chain joins TRBV25-1 and TRBJ2-1; either TRBD1 or TRBD2 may fit D (6 bases each). This CDR3 comprises 17 residues. Germline loops: CDR1 MGHDK, CDR2 SYGVNS. V was shortened by 4 bases and J by 0 bases, with 16 bases between the two germline ends. DNA of the CDR3: TGTGCCAGCAGTGGAATTAGGGGGGTTCACTCCTACAATGAGCAGTTCTTC. This translates into CASSGIRGVHSYNEQFF.

The V call is TRBV5-6, the J call TRBJ1-5; D gene uncertain. Germline assignment: CDR1 SGHDT and CDR2 YYEEEE. The CDR3 consists of 13 residues. V lost 2 bases and J 1 base, leaving 4 bases between the germline ends. Here the CDR3 DNA reads TGTGCCAGCAGCTTATTCAGCAATCAGCCCCAGCATTTT. It codes for CASSLFSNQPQHF.